Listed below are T cell receptor beta chains from one sample, sequenced in a study of molecular identifiers for immune sequencing clone quantification. Each CDR3 protein is one row after TCRdb ran MiXCR on the PCR reads. The sample includes around 460,000 distinct CDR3 sequences, around 21% seen only once; the top ten take approximately 0.8%. The sequenced material came from naive CD8+ T cells from blood, with Jurkat cell RNA spiked in. The receptors here all came from a human donor in good health. Some libraries in this study had Jurkat cell RNA spiked in. The CDR3 runs from the conserved cysteine through the conserved F or W. D genes are given only for firm matches. The size field is filled for only some rows; it gives once, few, many or a size class.

abundance: many
j_gene: TRBJ1-5
d_gene: TRBD1
v_gene: TRBV6-2/TRBV6-3
CDR3nt: TGTGCCAGCAGTTACTCCCAGGGGGCAGGGCAGCCCCAGCATTTT
CDR3aa: CASSYSQGAGQPQHF

abundance: few
j_gene: TRBJ2-7
d_gene: NA
v_gene: TRBV7-9
CDR3nt: TGTGCCAGCAGCTTGGTTGGGCCGGGGTACGAGCAGTACTTC
CDR3aa: CASSLVGPGYEQYF

abundance: few
j_gene: TRBJ2-5
d_gene: TRBD2
v_gene: TRBV7-8
CDR3nt: TGTGCCAGCAGCTCCCTGGGACTAGCGGGGGTCCTCGAGGGGACCCAGTACTTC
CDR3aa: CASSSLGLAGVLEGTQYF

abundance: many
j_gene: TRBJ1-1
d_gene: NA
v_gene: TRBV6-2/TRBV6-3
CDR3nt: TGTGCCAGCAGTTCCCCTTACGGGACCATGAACACTGAAGCTTTCTTT
CDR3aa: CASSSPYGTMNTEAFF

abundance: few
j_gene: TRBJ2-2
d_gene: NA
v_gene: TRBV3-1
CDR3nt: TGTGCCAGCACCCAGGGTGGACACTCGAACACCGGGGAGCTGTTTTTT
CDR3aa: CASTQGGHSNTGELFF

abundance: NA
j_gene: TRBJ2-5
d_gene: TRBD2
v_gene: TRBV27
CDR3nt: TGTGCCAGCAGCAGACTAGCGGTGGGAGAGACCCAGTACTTC
CDR3aa: CASSRLAVGETQYF

abundance: many
j_gene: TRBJ2-3
d_gene: TRBD1
v_gene: TRBV18
CDR3nt: TGTGCCAGCTCACGAACAGGGGCCCACACAGATACGCAGTATTTT
CDR3aa: CASSRTGAHTDTQYF

abundance: many
j_gene: TRBJ1-5
d_gene: NA
v_gene: TRBV7-6
CDR3nt: TGTGCCAGCAGCTTAGACATCCCAAAAGGGCATAGCAATCAGCCCCAGCATTTT
CDR3aa: CASSLDIPKGHSNQPQHF

abundance: few
j_gene: TRBJ2-5
d_gene: NA
v_gene: TRBV29-1
CDR3nt: TGCAGCGTGGGACCTCCGAGGGAAGAGACCCAGTACTTC
CDR3aa: CSVGPPREETQYF

abundance: few
j_gene: TRBJ2-2
d_gene: NA
v_gene: TRBV7-9
CDR3nt: TGTGCCAGCAGCAAAGGGACATTGAGCACCGGGGAGCTGTTTTTT
CDR3aa: CASSKGTLSTGELFF

abundance: many
j_gene: TRBJ1-5
d_gene: NA
v_gene: TRBV28
CDR3nt: TGTGCCAGCAGTTCTACAGGGTCGTTTTATTACAATAGCAATCAGCCCCAGCATTTT
CDR3aa: CASSSTGSFYYNSNQPQHF

abundance: NA
j_gene: TRBJ1-2
d_gene: NA
v_gene: TRBV5-1
CDR3nt: TGCGCCAGCAGCCCGTACGGGGGACGCTATGGCTACACCTTC
CDR3aa: CASSPYGGRYGYTF

abundance: many
j_gene: TRBJ2-1
d_gene: NA
v_gene: TRBV28
CDR3nt: TGTGCCAGCAGTTCGGGGACTGTTTACAATGAGCAGTTCTTC
CDR3aa: CASSSGTVYNEQFF

abundance: NA
j_gene: TRBJ1-1
d_gene: NA
v_gene: TRBV6-5
CDR3nt: TGTGCCAGCAGTTGCTCATGGACTGGGAACACTGAAGCTTTCTTT
CDR3aa: CASSCSWTGNTEAFF

abundance: NA
j_gene: TRBJ1-1
d_gene: NA
v_gene: TRBV7-6
CDR3nt: TGTGCCAGCAGCCGAAGCGGGGGCACTGAAGCTTTCTTT
CDR3aa: CASSRSGGTEAFF

abundance: many
j_gene: TRBJ2-7
d_gene: TRBD2
v_gene: TRBV5-4
CDR3nt: TGTGCCAGCAGCTCGACTAGCGGGAGTGCCGAGCAGTACTTC
CDR3aa: CASSSTSGSAEQYF

abundance: few
j_gene: TRBJ1-2
d_gene: TRBD1
v_gene: TRBV12-3/TRBV12-4
CDR3nt: TGTGCCAGTTCCGGGACAGGGGGTTCGTATGGCTACACCTTC
CDR3aa: CASSGTGGSYGYTF

abundance: NA
j_gene: TRBJ2-4
d_gene: TRBD1
v_gene: TRBV11-2
CDR3nt: TGTGCCAGCAGCCCTGGGACAGCTCTAGCCAAAAACATTCAGTACTTC
CDR3aa: CASSPGTALAKNIQYF

abundance: many
j_gene: TRBJ1-4
d_gene: NA
v_gene: TRBV25-1
CDR3nt: TGTGCCAGCAGTGTCACAGGTGAAAAACTGTTTTTT
CDR3aa: CASSVTGEKLFF

abundance: many
j_gene: TRBJ2-3
d_gene: NA
v_gene: TRBV20-1
CDR3nt: TGCAGTGCTAGCTCCGGGGATACGCAGTATTTT
CDR3aa: CSASSGDTQYF

abundance: many
j_gene: TRBJ1-1
d_gene: NA
v_gene: TRBV5-1
CDR3nt: TGCGCCAGCAGCTTGGACCCGGGAACCCATACTGAAGCTTTCTTT
CDR3aa: CASSLDPGTHTEAFF

abundance: NA
j_gene: TRBJ2-5
d_gene: NA
v_gene: TRBV12-3/TRBV12-4
CDR3nt: TGTGCCGGCAAGGAACAGGGTTTGTCTCCCCAGTACTTC
CDR3aa: CAGKEQGLSPQYF

abundance: NA
j_gene: TRBJ2-3
d_gene: NA
v_gene: TRBV10-1
CDR3nt: TGCGCCAGCAGTGACAATAGTAGCCTTCGTCCAGATACGCAGTATTTT
CDR3aa: CASSDNSSLRPDTQYF

abundance: NA
j_gene: TRBJ2-5
d_gene: TRBD1
v_gene: TRBV3-1
CDR3nt: TGTGCCAGCAGCCAGGACCTGGGACAGGGAATCCAAGAGACCCAGTACTTC
CDR3aa: CASSQDLGQGIQETQYF

abundance: many
j_gene: TRBJ1-1
d_gene: NA
v_gene: TRBV5-5
CDR3nt: TGTGCCAGCAGCTCAGGGCCCCTGACGAGTACTGAAGCTTTCTTT
CDR3aa: CASSSGPLTSTEAFF

abundance: NA
j_gene: TRBJ2-7
d_gene: NA
v_gene: TRBV28
CDR3nt: TGTGCCGGCAGTTCAGAGGCCAAGGACGAGCAGTACTTC
CDR3aa: CAGSSEAKDEQYF

abundance: NA
j_gene: TRBJ2-1
d_gene: TRBD2
v_gene: TRBV29-1
CDR3nt: TGCAGCGTCGCCCGGGGGGGCTCCTACAATGAGCAGTTCTTC
CDR3aa: CSVARGGSYNEQFF

abundance: many
j_gene: TRBJ2-4
d_gene: NA
v_gene: TRBV5-6
CDR3nt: TGTGCCAGCAGCTTGAAGGCGGTAGCGAGAGGAGCCAAAAACATTCAGTACTTC
CDR3aa: CASSLKAVARGAKNIQYF

abundance: many
j_gene: TRBJ2-3
d_gene: NA
v_gene: TRBV11-2
CDR3nt: TGTGCCAGCAGCTTTGCGGGACGCACAGATACGCAGTATTTT
CDR3aa: CASSFAGRTDTQYF

abundance: many
j_gene: TRBJ2-3
d_gene: TRBD2
v_gene: TRBV5-6
CDR3nt: TGTGCCAGCAGCAGCGGGACTTTCCGTTTATGGAAGGATACGCAGTATTTT
CDR3aa: CASSSGTFRLWKDTQYF

abundance: many
j_gene: TRBJ1-6
d_gene: NA
v_gene: TRBV27
CDR3nt: TGTGCCAGCAGTTCCAACGACTATAATTCACCCCTCCACTTT
CDR3aa: CASSSNDYNSPLHF

abundance: NA
j_gene: TRBJ2-3
d_gene: NA
v_gene: TRBV6-5
CDR3nt: TGTGCCAGCAGGGAAGGGCCCACAGATACGCAGTATTTT
CDR3aa: CASREGPTDTQYF

abundance: NA
j_gene: TRBJ2-1
d_gene: TRBD2
v_gene: TRBV9
CDR3nt: TGTGCCAGCAGCGACGGGACTAGGTCCTGGGAGCAGTTCTTC
CDR3aa: CASSDGTRSWEQFF

abundance: many
j_gene: TRBJ2-7
d_gene: TRBD2
v_gene: TRBV13
CDR3nt: TGTGCCAGCAGCCTCCAGCTGAGCGGGGGTTACGAGCAGTACTTC
CDR3aa: CASSLQLSGGYEQYF

abundance: many
j_gene: TRBJ1-4
d_gene: NA
v_gene: TRBV9
CDR3nt: TGTGCCAGCAGCCCCTTAGGACAGGAAAAACTGTTTTTT
CDR3aa: CASSPLGQEKLFF

abundance: NA
j_gene: TRBJ2-5
d_gene: NA
v_gene: TRBV28
CDR3nt: TGTGCCAGCAGGAGGGACGCCCGAGAGACCCAGTACTTC
CDR3aa: CASRRDARETQYF

abundance: few
j_gene: TRBJ2-2
d_gene: NA
v_gene: TRBV29-1
CDR3nt: TGCAGCGTTGTGCCCGGGGAGCTGTTTTTT
CDR3aa: CSVVPGELFF

abundance: NA
j_gene: TRBJ2-3
d_gene: TRBD1
v_gene: TRBV6-2/TRBV6-3
CDR3nt: TGTGCCAGTTCCCTGGACAGGGTATTGGGTACGCAGTATTTT
CDR3aa: CASSLDRVLGTQYF

abundance: many
j_gene: TRBJ2-3
d_gene: TRBD2
v_gene: TRBV7-9
CDR3nt: TGTGCCAGCAGCCTTAGACTAGCGGGGAGCAGCACAGATACGCAGTATTTT
CDR3aa: CASSLRLAGSSTDTQYF

abundance: NA
j_gene: TRBJ2-3
d_gene: NA
v_gene: TRBV25-1
CDR3nt: TGTGCCAGCAGTGAACTTAGGCAGGGGTATTATACGCAGTATTTT
CDR3aa: CASSELRQGYYTQYF

abundance: many
j_gene: TRBJ1-5
d_gene: NA
v_gene: TRBV12-3/TRBV12-4
CDR3nt: TGTGCCAGCAGTTTTGGGGGGCATAGCAATCAGCCCCAGCATTTT
CDR3aa: CASSFGGHSNQPQHF

abundance: many
j_gene: TRBJ2-7
d_gene: TRBD1
v_gene: TRBV7-9
CDR3nt: TGTGCCAGCAGCGGAATTGGACAGGGGGAAGTCTACGAGCAGTACTTC
CDR3aa: CASSGIGQGEVYEQYF

abundance: NA
j_gene: TRBJ1-6
d_gene: NA
v_gene: TRBV14
CDR3nt: TGTGCCAGCAGCCAAGCAGGGACAAGTAATTCACCCCTCCACTTT
CDR3aa: CASSQAGTSNSPLHF

abundance: few
j_gene: TRBJ2-7
d_gene: NA
v_gene: TRBV6-5
CDR3nt: TGTGCCAGCAGTCAGGGGGAGGGGGAGTACTTC
CDR3aa: CASSQGEGEYF

abundance: many
j_gene: TRBJ1-3
d_gene: TRBD1
v_gene: TRBV14
CDR3nt: TGTGCCAGCAGCCATCTAATGGGACAGACTCGAAACACCATATATTTT
CDR3aa: CASSHLMGQTRNTIYF

abundance: NA
j_gene: TRBJ2-1
d_gene: NA
v_gene: TRBV7-9
CDR3nt: TGTGCCAGCAGCCCAGTGTCGTCGGAGCAGTTCTTC
CDR3aa: CASSPVSSEQFF

abundance: many
j_gene: TRBJ1-1
d_gene: NA
v_gene: TRBV12-3/TRBV12-4
CDR3nt: TGTGCCAGCAGTCGCAGACCGGATCCTGAAGCTTTCTTT
CDR3aa: CASSRRPDPEAFF

abundance: NA
j_gene: TRBJ1-5
d_gene: NA
v_gene: TRBV15
CDR3nt: TGTGCCACCAGCAGGACAGGTAGTCAGCCCCAGCATTTT
CDR3aa: CATSRTGSQPQHF

abundance: many
j_gene: TRBJ1-6
d_gene: NA
v_gene: TRBV7-2
CDR3nt: TGTGCCAGCTCTGACTTTGGCTATAATTCACCCCTCCACTTT
CDR3aa: CASSDFGYNSPLHF

abundance: NA
j_gene: TRBJ1-5
d_gene: NA
v_gene: TRBV7-6
CDR3nt: TGTGCCAGCAGCTTGAGTGTCGGGCGAAATAGCAATCAGCCCCAGCATTTT
CDR3aa: CASSLSVGRNSNQPQHF

abundance: NA
j_gene: TRBJ1-1
d_gene: TRBD1
v_gene: TRBV4-3
CDR3nt: TGCGCCAGCAGCCAGGAACAGGGGGAAATAGCTTTCTTT
CDR3aa: CASSQEQGEIAFF

abundance: few
j_gene: TRBJ2-1
d_gene: NA
v_gene: TRBV7-9
CDR3nt: TGTGCCAGCAGGGTAGCGGCGTACAATGAGCAGTTCTTC
CDR3aa: CASRVAAYNEQFF

abundance: many
j_gene: TRBJ2-3
d_gene: NA
v_gene: TRBV7-9
CDR3nt: TGTGCCAGCAGCTTCTCCCTTATCGGCACAGATACGCAGTATTTT
CDR3aa: CASSFSLIGTDTQYF

abundance: many
j_gene: TRBJ2-7
d_gene: NA
v_gene: TRBV28
CDR3nt: TGTGCCAGCAGTTCCCACAGGGGGGGAAGCTACGAGCAGTACTTC
CDR3aa: CASSSHRGGSYEQYF

abundance: NA
j_gene: TRBJ2-2
d_gene: TRBD1
v_gene: TRBV2
CDR3nt: TGTGCCAGCAGGGACCAGACAGGGCGGGACACCGGGGAGCTGTTTTTT
CDR3aa: CASRDQTGRDTGELFF

abundance: many
j_gene: TRBJ1-1
d_gene: NA
v_gene: TRBV10-2
CDR3nt: TGCGCCAGCAGTGAGCCCGACAAGAGGGACACTGAAGCTTTCTTT
CDR3aa: CASSEPDKRDTEAFF

abundance: NA
j_gene: TRBJ2-7
d_gene: NA
v_gene: TRBV20-1
CDR3nt: TGCAGTGCTAGAGATATCAATACGGGCTACGAGCAGTACTTC
CDR3aa: CSARDINTGYEQYF